The entry below gives a single TCR beta chain sequence along with its context. Its target is not known. Every TCR beta cDNA library bore unique molecular identifiers. MiXCR, applied by TCRdb to the PCR reads, yields one record per CDR3 protein. The sample carries 450,000 to 650,000 distinct CDR3 sequences, around 47% recorded once. This CDR3 spans 14 amino acids. Germline values: CDR1 SGHTA, CDR2 FQGNSA. This entry belongs to a study of post-analysis software for immune sequencing data. Study results and caveats: Roughly 5 TRBV segments (TRBV5-6, TRBV5-1 and TRBV20-1 among them) occurred more frequently in patients than in controls. Samples made in the same batch grouped tightly together by F measure.

V usage is TRBV7-2 and J usage is TRBJ2-5; 7 positions agree with TRBD2. The J call is doubtful: the DNA matches TRBJ2-7 better. The sequencing input was blood. The receptor's source is a girl between 5 and 17 years old with multiple sclerosis. The DNA for the CDR3 is TGTGCCAGCAGCGCCGACGGCCTAGCGGACGAGCAGTACTTC. Translation: CASSADGLADEQYF.